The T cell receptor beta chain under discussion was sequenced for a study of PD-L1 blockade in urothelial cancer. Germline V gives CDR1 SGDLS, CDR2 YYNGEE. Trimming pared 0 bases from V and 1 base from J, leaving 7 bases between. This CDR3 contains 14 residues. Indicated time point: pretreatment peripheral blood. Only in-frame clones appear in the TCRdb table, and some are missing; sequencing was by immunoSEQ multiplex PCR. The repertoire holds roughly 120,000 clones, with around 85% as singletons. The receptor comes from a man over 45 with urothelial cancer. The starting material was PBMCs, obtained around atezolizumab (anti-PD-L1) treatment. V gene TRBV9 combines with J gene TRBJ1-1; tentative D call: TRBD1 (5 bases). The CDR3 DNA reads TGTGCCAGCAGCGTAGTTGGGGCGAACACTGAAGCTTTCTTT. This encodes CASSVVGANTEAFF.